The clone carrying this TCR beta chain was seen only once. The assay was immunoSEQ multiplex PCR, and TCRdb's table has in-frame clones only and misses some. The repertoire has approximately 29,000 clones, 90% to 95% of them found once; the top ten carry 3.5% to 5%. The data derive from a study of technical replicates of blood from a handful of donors. Sequencing was performed on PBMCs. The receptor's source is a human donor in good health. Some clones in this sample may be carry-over from other donors' samples.

CDR3 in DNA: TGTGCCAGCAGCAAACAGGGTACTGGAAACACCATATATTTT. It encodes CASSKQGTGNTIYF. J is TRBJ1-3 and V is TRBV2, with D maybe TRBD1 (6 bases). The germline V gene encodes CDR1 SNHLY and CDR2 FYNNEI. The CDR3 consists of 14 residues. Between the trimmed V and J ends, which lost 6 bases and 2 bases, there was a span of 11 bases.